These T cell receptor beta chains were read from a single sample in a study of blood T cells in healthy people across ages. TCRdb processed the 5' RACE reads anew with MiXCR; each CDR3 protein has one entry. The sample lists about a million distinct CDR3 sequences; roughly 51% were seen once. The sequenced sample was blood. Source of these receptors: an older woman in good health. The CDR3 runs from the conserved cysteine through the conserved F or W. A D gene is named only where the DNA matches it firmly. Size tells how often a clone was seen (once, few, many) or the class of an expanded clone, and some rows leave it out.

>NA|TRBJ2-7|few|TRBV20-1
TGCAGTGCTAGAGGGCGACAGGTCTACGAGCAGTACTTC
CSARGRQVYEQYF
>NA|TRBJ2-7|NA|TRBV29-1
TGCAGCGTTGAGGTCAGGCCGAGCTCCTACGAGCAGTACTTC
CSVEVRPSSYEQYF
>NA|TRBJ2-3|NA|TRBV6-2/TRBV6-3
TGTGCCAGCAGTTACTCGAGGCGGAGCGGGGATACGCAGTATTTT
CASSYSRRSGDTQYF
>TRBD1|TRBJ2-7|NA|TRBV7-3
TGTGCCAGCAGTGTACAGGGGGCGGTCGACGAGCAGTACTTC
CASSVQGAVDEQYF
>TRBD1|TRBJ2-1|NA|TRBV5-1
TGCGCCAGCAGCCGACGACCGGAACCGGGACAGGGGGCCGGTGAGCAGTTCTTC
CASSRRPEPGQGAGEQFF
>TRBD1|TRBJ2-1|NA|TRBV11-3
TGTGCCAGCCGGGGACAGGGGGCAGGGAATGAGCAGTTCTTC
CASRGQGAGNEQFF
>TRBD2|TRBJ2-5|few|TRBV7-2
TGTGCCAGCAGCCCCCAAGGACTAGCGGGGGCAAAGGGGTACTTC
CASSPQGLAGAKGYF
>TRBD2|TRBJ2-1|NA|TRBV4-1
TGCGCCAGCAGCCAAGTGGCGGGAGGGCACATCAATGAGCAGTTCTTC
CASSQVAGGHINEQFF
>NA|TRBJ1-2|NA|TRBV12-3/TRBV12-4
TGTGCCAGCAGCCAGGGACATAGCGATGGCTACACCTTC
CASSQGHSDGYTF
>TRBD1|TRBJ1-6|NA|TRBV6-5
TGTGCCAGCGGAACAGGGGAGGCACCCCTCCACTTT
CASGTGEAPLHF
>NA|TRBJ2-1|NA|TRBV27
TGTGCCAGCAGTTTCGTCCATCCAGGGGCCTACAATGAGCAGTTCTTC
CASSFVHPGAYNEQFF
>TRBD1|TRBJ2-5|NA|TRBV18
TGTGCCAGCTCACCCTCCGGACAGGGAAGGACCCAGTACTTC
CASSPSGQGRTQYF
>NA|TRBJ2-5|NA|TRBV12-3/TRBV12-4
TGTGCCAGCAGTTTGGCAGGTGGGGGCCAAGAGACCCAGTACTTC
CASSLAGGGQETQYF
>NA|TRBJ2-6|NA|TRBV20-1
TGCAGTGCTAGAGATTCTGGGGCCAACGTCCTGACTTTC
CSARDSGANVLTF
>NA|TRBJ2-1|many|TRBV9
TGTGCCAGCAGCCCAGGGGGGGACTCCTACAATGAGCAGTTCTTC
CASSPGGDSYNEQFF
>NA|TRBJ2-1|NA|TRBV2
TGTGCCAGCAGTGAACAGGGTGTAATGTATGAGCAGTTCTTC
CASSEQGVMYEQFF
>NA|TRBJ2-1|NA|TRBV2
TGTGCCAACATTCAGGGCTGGCAGTTCTTC
CANIQGWQFF
>NA|TRBJ1-2|once|TRBV12-3/TRBV12-4
TGTGCCAGCAGTTTCTTCGGGGGGGGCATACTCAACTATGGCTACACCTTC
CASSFFGGGILNYGYTF
>TRBD2|TRBJ2-5|few|TRBV7-2
TGTGCCAGCAGTCCCGCGGGGGGGGGAGAGACCCAGTACTTC
CASSPAGGGETQYF
>TRBD2|TRBJ2-3|NA|TRBV14
TGTGCCAGCTCCCGGGGGGACCTCGTAGGGGATACGCAGTATTTT
CASSRGDLVGDTQYF
>NA|TRBJ2-5|NA|TRBV7-9
TGTGCCAGCAGCTTATTGTCAGGGAACCAAGAGACCCAGTACTTC
CASSLLSGNQETQYF
>NA|TRBJ2-7|NA|TRBV20-1
TGCAGTGCCCCCGGACGGGGACTGGGCGAGCAGTACTTC
CSAPGRGLGEQYF
>NA|TRBJ2-4|few|TRBV20-1
TGCAGTGCTCCCCCGACAGCCACCCGTCGAGCCAAAAACATTCAGTACTTC
CSAPPTATRRAKNIQYF
>NA|TRBJ1-2|few|TRBV7-9
TGTGCCAGCAGCGCGAACAACTATGGCTACACCTTC
CASSANNYGYTF
>NA|TRBJ1-2|NA|TRBV2
TGTGCCAGCAGACGCGGGGGGCGAGGGGGCTACACCTTC
CASRRGGRGGYTF
>NA|TRBJ1-4|NA|TRBV28
TGTGCCAGCAAGACGACCGGCTTTGGGGAAGGGGACGAAAAACTGTTTTTT
CASKTTGFGEGDEKLFF
>NA|TRBJ2-1|few|TRBV5-1
TGCGCCAGCAGCTTGGAGGGGGGCCATCGCAATGAGCAGTTCTTC
CASSLEGGHRNEQFF
>TRBD2|TRBJ2-3|NA|TRBV9
TGTGCCAGCTCGATTTACGGGACTAGCAGCACAGATACGCAGTATTTT
CASSIYGTSSTDTQYF
>TRBD1|TRBJ2-7|NA|TRBV6-1
TGTGCCAGCAGTGAGGCCCATCAGGGGGTGTACGAGCAGTACTTC
CASSEAHQGVYEQYF
>NA|TRBJ2-5|few|TRBV7-2
TGTGCCAGCAGCGTAGTAACCCAAGAGACCCAGTACTTC
CASSVVTQETQYF
>NA|TRBJ1-1|NA|TRBV6-2/TRBV6-3
TGTGCCAGCAGCAAAGAGGGGGTCACTGAAGCTTTCTTT
CASSKEGVTEAFF
>NA|TRBJ2-3|NA|TRBV6-1
TGTGCCAGCAGTGAAGCGCGGGGCGGGTACACAGATACGCAGTATTTT
CASSEARGGYTDTQYF
>NA|TRBJ1-2|many|TRBV7-9
TGTGCCAGCAGCTTAGAGGCTCTGGGTGTGAGCTACACCTTC
CASSLEALGVSYTF
>TRBD2|TRBJ2-1|NA|TRBV5-1
TGCGCCAGCAGCTTAACACTAGCGGACTACAATGAGCAGTTCTTC
CASSLTLADYNEQFF
>NA|TRBJ1-5|NA|TRBV14
TGTGCCAGCAGCCAAGAAGAGAGAAATCAGCCCCAGCATTTT
CASSQEERNQPQHF
>TRBD1|TRBJ1-4|NA|TRBV5-1
TGCGCCAGCAGCTTGGGCAGGGGGATGAGTGAAAAACTGTTTTTT
CASSLGRGMSEKLFF
>TRBD2|TRBJ2-3|NA|TRBV4-3
TGCGCCAGCAGCCAAGATCCAGCGGGAGGGTATGACACAGATACGCAGTATTTT
CASSQDPAGGYDTDTQYF
>NA|TRBJ2-1|NA|TRBV7-2
TGTGCCAGCAGCTCCCCCCTACAGAGGACCTCCACCTACAATGAGCAGTTCTTC
CASSSPLQRTSTYNEQFF
>NA|TRBJ2-1|few|TRBV29-1
TGCAGCGTTGAAGGTCGGACCGTCAACAATGAGCAGTTCTTC
CSVEGRTVNNEQFF
>NA|TRBJ1-6|once|TRBV27
TGTGCCAGCAGTTTGAGCCAGGCGCCAAATTCACCCCTCCACTTT
CASSLSQAPNSPLHF
>TRBD2|TRBJ2-3|NA|TRBV20-1
TGCAGTGCTCCAGGCCGTTGGAGCGGGAGAAATATGCAGTATTTT
CSAPGRWSGRNMQYF
>NA|TRBJ2-4|NA|TRBV6-1
TGTGCCAGCAGTGAAGTTGGCTTTTTGGAGGAACTAGCCAAAAACATTCAGTACTTC
CASSEVGFLEELAKNIQYF
>NA|TRBJ2-1|NA|TRBV7-8
TGTGCCAGCAGCACTATAGCGGACTCCTACAATGAGCAGTTCTTC
CASSTIADSYNEQFF
>TRBD2|TRBJ2-5|NA|TRBV6-6
TGTGCCAGCAGTCCCGGGACTAGTTCAGAGACCCAGTACTTC
CASSPGTSSETQYF
>TRBD2|TRBJ2-3|few|TRBV28
TGTGCCAGCAGTCGACTAGCGACAACCCATGATACGCAGTATTTT
CASSRLATTHDTQYF